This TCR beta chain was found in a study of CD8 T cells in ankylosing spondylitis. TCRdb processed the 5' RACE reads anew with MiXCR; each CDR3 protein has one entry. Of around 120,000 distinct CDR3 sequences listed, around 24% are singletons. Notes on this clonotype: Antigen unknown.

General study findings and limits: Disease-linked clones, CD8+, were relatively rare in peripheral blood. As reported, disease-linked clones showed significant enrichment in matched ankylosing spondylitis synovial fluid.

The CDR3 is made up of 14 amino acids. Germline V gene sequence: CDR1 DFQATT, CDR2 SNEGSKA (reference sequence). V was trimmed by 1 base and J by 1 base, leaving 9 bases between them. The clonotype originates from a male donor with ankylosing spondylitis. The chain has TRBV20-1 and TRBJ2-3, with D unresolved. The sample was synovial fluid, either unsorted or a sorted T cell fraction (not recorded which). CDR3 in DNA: TGCAGTGCTAGAGTTCCGGTGGGCACAGATACGCAGTATTTT. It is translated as CSARVPVGTDTQYF.